A selection of T cell receptor beta chains follows, all from one sample in a study of blood T cell repertoires in COVID-19. The data were produced by immunoSEQ multiplex PCR, yet TCRdb's version contains in-frame clones alone and is incomplete. The sample carries 300,000 to 400,000 clones, more than 90% recorded once. Source material: PBMCs or T cells enriched from blood (not recorded which). These receptor sequences come from a woman younger than 45 who had been exposed to COVID-19. Each CDR3 is given with its conserved first and last residue. A D gene is named only where the DNA matches it firmly. Clone sizes are given selectively: once, few, many, or a class where the clone is expanded.

CDR3 protein: CASSLGPAGDTQYF
CDR3 DNA: TGTGCCAGCAGCCTCGGGCCCGCGGGAGATACGCAGTATTTT
D gene: NA
V gene: TRBV3-1/TRBV3-2
clone size: once
J gene: TRBJ2-3

CDR3 protein: CASSHLGTGSGEQYF
CDR3 DNA: TGCGCCAGCAGCCACCTCGGGACAGGGTCGGGCGAGCAGTACTTC
D gene: TRBD1
V gene: TRBV4-3
clone size: NA
J gene: TRBJ2-7

CDR3 protein: CASSVAPQGALEQYF
CDR3 DNA: TGTGCCAGCAGCGTAGCCCCACAGGGGGCACTCGAGCAGTACTTC
D gene: TRBD1
V gene: TRBV9
clone size: NA
J gene: TRBJ2-7

CDR3 protein: CASSLARDRDYGYTF
CDR3 DNA: TGTGCCAGCAGCTTAGCGAGGGACAGGGACTATGGCTACACCTTC
D gene: TRBD1
V gene: TRBV7-9
clone size: NA
J gene: TRBJ1-2

CDR3 protein: CASSLLAGGIAKNIQYF
CDR3 DNA: TGTGCCAGCAGCTTACTAGCGGGGGGGATAGCCAAAAACATTCAGTACTTC
D gene: TRBD2
V gene: TRBV5-6
clone size: NA
J gene: TRBJ2-4

CDR3 protein: CASTSEVADYNEQFF
CDR3 DNA: TGTGCCAGTACGTCCGAGGTAGCGGACTACAATGAGCAGTTCTTC
D gene: NA
V gene: TRBV19
clone size: NA
J gene: TRBJ2-1

CDR3 protein: CASSLEHGANEKLFF
CDR3 DNA: TGTGCCAGCAGCTTAGAGCATGGGGCAAATGAAAAACTGTTTTTT
D gene: NA
V gene: TRBV7-9
clone size: NA
J gene: TRBJ1-4

CDR3 protein: CASSFVRSGGSENTEAFF
CDR3 DNA: TGTGCCAGCAGCTTCGTTCGCTCAGGAGGGAGCGAGAACACTGAAGCTTTCTTT
D gene: NA
V gene: TRBV5-4
clone size: NA
J gene: TRBJ1-1

CDR3 protein: CASSLGGGTPNLEHF
CDR3 DNA: TGTGCCAGCAGCTTGGGGGGGGGAACACCTAACCTCGAGCATTTT
D gene: NA
V gene: TRBV5-4
clone size: NA
J gene: TRBJ1-5

CDR3 protein: CASSYSSTGGSPLHF
CDR3 DNA: TGTGCCAGCAGTTACTCGTCGACAGGGGGGTCACCCCTCCACTTT
D gene: TRBD1
V gene: TRBV6-5
clone size: NA
J gene: TRBJ1-6

CDR3 protein: CASGRDNRGGNTEAFF
CDR3 DNA: TGTGCTAGTGGCCGAGATAACAGAGGAGGGAACACTGAAGCTTTCTTT
D gene: NA
V gene: TRBV12-5
clone size: NA
J gene: TRBJ1-1

CDR3 protein: CASHSPFYQPQHF
CDR3 DNA: TGCGCCAGCCATAGTCCGTTCTATCAGCCCCAGCATTTT
D gene: NA
V gene: TRBV4-3
clone size: NA
J gene: TRBJ1-5

CDR3 protein: CASSLVGVRDYNEQFF
CDR3 DNA: TGTGCCAGCAGCTTAGTTGGAGTCCGGGACTACAATGAGCAGTTCTTC
D gene: NA
V gene: TRBV7-9
clone size: NA
J gene: TRBJ2-1

CDR3 protein: CASSLEPSSGKLFF
CDR3 DNA: TGCGCCAGCAGCTTGGAGCCGAGCAGCGGAAAACTGTTTTTT
D gene: NA
V gene: TRBV5-1
clone size: NA
J gene: TRBJ1-4

CDR3 protein: CASSLALTGANEKLFF
CDR3 DNA: TGTGCCAGCAGCTTAGCCTTGACAGGGGCTAATGAAAAACTGTTTTTT
D gene: TRBD1
V gene: TRBV11-2
clone size: few
J gene: TRBJ1-4

CDR3 protein: CASSLTEPTLSGNTIYF
CDR3 DNA: TGTGCCAGCAGCTTGACAGAACCTACCCTCTCTGGAAACACCATATATTTT
D gene: NA
V gene: TRBV7-9
clone size: NA
J gene: TRBJ1-3

CDR3 protein: CASSPEHRGGSYNEQFF
CDR3 DNA: TGTGCCAGCAGCCCGGAGCACAGGGGGGGCTCCTACAATGAGCAGTTCTTC
D gene: NA
V gene: TRBV5-4
clone size: NA
J gene: TRBJ2-1

CDR3 protein: CASSLSGLGYTF
CDR3 DNA: TGTGCCAGCAGTTTATCAGGTTTGGGCTACACCTTC
D gene: NA
V gene: TRBV12-3/TRBV12-4
clone size: once
J gene: TRBJ1-2

CDR3 protein: CAWNRGAGRTDTQYF
CDR3 DNA: TGTGCCTGGAACAGGGGGGCTGGGCGCACAGATACGCAGTATTTT
D gene: TRBD1
V gene: TRBV30
clone size: NA
J gene: TRBJ2-3

CDR3 protein: CASSLVRGSGGSNTGELFF
CDR3 DNA: TGTGCCAGCAGCTTAGTTCGCGGTAGCGGGGGGTCGAACACCGGGGAGCTGTTTTTT
D gene: TRBD2
V gene: TRBV7-9
clone size: NA
J gene: TRBJ2-2

CDR3 protein: CASSLSAGGSSGNTIYF
CDR3 DNA: TGCGCCAGCAGCTTGTCGGCAGGGGGTAGTTCTGGAAACACCATATATTTT
D gene: TRBD1
V gene: TRBV5-1
clone size: NA
J gene: TRBJ1-3

CDR3 protein: CASSRYRGQGAFF
CDR3 DNA: TGCGCCAGCAGCCGATACAGGGGGCAGGGAGCTTTCTTT
D gene: TRBD1
V gene: TRBV4-1
clone size: NA
J gene: TRBJ1-1

CDR3 protein: CASSLVGDRYSPLHF
CDR3 DNA: TGTGCCAGCAGCTTAGTGGGGGACAGGTATTCACCCCTCCACTTT
D gene: TRBD1
V gene: TRBV7-2
clone size: NA
J gene: TRBJ1-6

CDR3 protein: CASSHPPKGQFYGYTF
CDR3 DNA: TGCGCCAGCAGCCATCCCCCTAAGGGACAATTCTATGGCTACACCTTC
D gene: NA
V gene: TRBV4-1
clone size: NA
J gene: TRBJ1-2

CDR3 protein: CASSYGQGRNTIYF
CDR3 DNA: TGTGCCAGCAGTTACGGTCAGGGCCGAAACACCATATATTTT
D gene: NA
V gene: TRBV6-2/TRBV6-3
clone size: NA
J gene: TRBJ1-3

CDR3 protein: CASSPRWGQGGSPLHF
CDR3 DNA: TGCGCCAGCAGCCCGCGCTGGGGACAGGGGGGTTCACCCCTCCACTTT
D gene: TRBD1
V gene: TRBV4-1
clone size: NA
J gene: TRBJ1-6

CDR3 protein: CAWRDWKNTEAFF
CDR3 DNA: TGTGCCTGGAGGGACTGGAAGAACACTGAAGCTTTCTTT
D gene: NA
V gene: TRBV30
clone size: NA
J gene: TRBJ1-1

CDR3 protein: CASSLHRDYGYTF
CDR3 DNA: TGTGCCAGCAGTTTACACAGGGACTATGGCTACACCTTC
D gene: NA
V gene: TRBV28
clone size: NA
J gene: TRBJ1-2

CDR3 protein: CATRDWQSYEQYF
CDR3 DNA: TGTGCCACCCGGGACTGGCAATCCTACGAGCAGTACTTC
D gene: NA
V gene: TRBV10-3
clone size: NA
J gene: TRBJ2-7

CDR3 protein: CASSLGSGGNEKLFF
CDR3 DNA: TGCGCCAGCAGCTTGGGCTCAGGGGGGAATGAAAAACTGTTTTTT
D gene: TRBD1
V gene: TRBV5-1
clone size: NA
J gene: TRBJ1-4

CDR3 protein: CASSRQDTGELFF
CDR3 DNA: TGTGCCAGCAGCCGACAAGACACCGGGGAGCTGTTTTTT
D gene: NA
V gene: TRBV6-2/TRBV6-3
clone size: NA
J gene: TRBJ2-2

CDR3 protein: CASSQDGKWSSYNSPLHF
CDR3 DNA: TGTGCCAGCAGCCAGGACGGGAAATGGAGCTCCTATAATTCACCCCTCCACTTT
D gene: NA
V gene: TRBV7-9
clone size: NA
J gene: TRBJ1-6

CDR3 protein: CASSTGTVDGYTF
CDR3 DNA: TGTGCCAGTAGTACCGGGACAGTGGATGGCTACACCTTC
D gene: TRBD1
V gene: TRBV19
clone size: NA
J gene: TRBJ1-2